These T cell receptor beta chains were read from a single sample in a study of blood T cell repertoires in COVID-19. Assay: immunoSEQ multiplex PCR; the TCRdb copy retains only in-frame clones and omits some. This table has tens of thousands of clones, roughly 82% appearing once. The specimen sequenced was peripheral blood. The source is a woman aged 55 to 70 with acute or convalescent COVID-19. Both conserved end residues are part of each CDR3. Fields, in order: V gene, clone size, J gene, D gene, CDR3 protein, CDR3 DNA. D genes are given only for firm matches. Not every row has a clone size; where given, it reads once, few, many or a size class.

TRBV14	NA	TRBJ1-2	NA	CASSQDPGPSYGYTF	TGTGCCAGCAGCCAAGATCCCGGTCCTAGCTATGGCTACACCTTC
TRBV29-1	once	TRBJ1-1	NA	CSVALGEGQTEAFF	TGCAGCGTCGCCCTTGGGGAGGGTCAGACTGAAGCTTTCTTT
TRBV5-1	NA	TRBJ2-7	NA	CASSLVVDEQYF	TGCGCCAGCAGCTTGGTGGTAGACGAGCAGTACTTC
TRBV19	once	TRBJ2-3	NA	CASSTGPDTQYF	TGTGCCAGTAGTACAGGCCCAGATACGCAGTATTTT
TRBV21-1	NA	TRBJ1-2	NA	CASSDRIRTGVHYGYTF	TGTGCCAGCAGCGATAGGATACGGACAGGGGTTCACTATGGCTACACCTTC
TRBV6-5	NA	TRBJ2-3	NA	CASSSDSFGTDTQYF	TGTGCCAGCAGTTCGGACAGCTTTGGCACAGATACGCAGTATTTT
TRBV6-5	NA	TRBJ2-1	NA	CASSYSFLLVDNEQFF	TGTGCCAGCAGTTACTCGTTCTTACTAGTCGACAATGAGCAGTTCTTC
TRBV7-2	NA	TRBJ1-5	NA	CASSLVRDQPQHF	TGTGCCAGCAGCTTAGTCAGGGATCAGCCCCAGCATTTT
TRBV5-1	NA	TRBJ1-6	TRBD1	CASQRDRESPLHF	TGCGCCTCCCAACGGGACAGGGAATCACCCCTCCACTTT
TRBV7-3	NA	TRBJ2-1	TRBD1	CASSLGTVNEQFF	TGTGCCAGCAGCCTCGGGACAGTCAATGAGCAGTTCTTC
TRBV3-1/TRBV3-2	NA	TRBJ2-7	NA	CASSPNAYEQYF	TGTGCCAGCAGCCCTAACGCCTACGAGCAGTACTTC
TRBV5-1	NA	TRBJ2-1	TRBD2	CASSPLVGLAGGIYNEQFF	TGCGCCAGCAGCCCCTTGGTAGGACTAGCGGGGGGGATCTACAATGAGCAGTTCTTC
TRBV4-2	NA	TRBJ1-6	TRBD1	CASSNTQGNSPLHF	TGTGCCAGCAGCAATACACAGGGGAATTCACCCCTCCACTTT
TRBV12-3/TRBV12-4	NA	TRBJ2-5	NA	CASSLGSGETQYF	TGTGCCAGCAGTTTAGGCTCCGGAGAGACCCAGTACTTC
TRBV9	NA	TRBJ2-7	TRBD1	CASSRDRANPSPVWGDEQYF	TGTGCCAGCAGCAGGGACAGGGCTAACCCGAGTCCTGTGTGGGGAGACGAGCAGTACTTC
TRBV30	few	TRBJ2-1	NA	CAWSRWGERTYNEQFF	TGTGCCTGGAGTAGGTGGGGGGAGAGGACCTACAATGAGCAGTTCTTC
TRBV7-3	NA	TRBJ2-3	NA	CASSQGWLAAEDTQYF	TGTGCCAGCAGCCAGGGGTGGCTAGCGGCGGAAGATACGCAGTATTTT
TRBV9	NA	TRBJ2-1	NA	CASSTRVYNEQFF	TGTGCCAGCAGCACCAGGGTCTACAATGAGCAGTTCTTC